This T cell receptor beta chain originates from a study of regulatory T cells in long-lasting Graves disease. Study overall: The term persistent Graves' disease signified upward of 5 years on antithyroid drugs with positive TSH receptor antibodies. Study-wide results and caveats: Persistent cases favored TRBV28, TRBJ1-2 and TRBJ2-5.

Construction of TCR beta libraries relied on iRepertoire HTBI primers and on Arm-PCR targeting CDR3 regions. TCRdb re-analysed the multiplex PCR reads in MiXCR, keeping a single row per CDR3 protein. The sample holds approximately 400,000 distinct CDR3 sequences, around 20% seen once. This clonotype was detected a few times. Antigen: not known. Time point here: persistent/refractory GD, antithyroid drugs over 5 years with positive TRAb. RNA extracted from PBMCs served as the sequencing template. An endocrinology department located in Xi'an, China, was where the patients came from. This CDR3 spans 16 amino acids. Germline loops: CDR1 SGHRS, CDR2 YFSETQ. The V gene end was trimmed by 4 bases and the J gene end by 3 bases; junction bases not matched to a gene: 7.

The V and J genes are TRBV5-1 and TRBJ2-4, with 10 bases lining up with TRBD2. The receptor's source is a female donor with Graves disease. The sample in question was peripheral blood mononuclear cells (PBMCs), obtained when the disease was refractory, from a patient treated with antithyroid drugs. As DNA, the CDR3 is TGCGCCAGCAGCCCAGTAGCGGGGGGAGTCAAAAACATTCAGTACTTC. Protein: CASSPVAGGVKNIQYF.